The rows below give T cell receptor beta chains drawn from one sample of a study of persistence of HIV-infected CD4 T cells. Libraries were prepared by immunoSEQ multiplex PCR; TCRdb keeps only in-frame clonotypes and omits some of them. Of 25,000 to 30,000 clones listed, roughly three quarters were seen once; the top ten hold around 0.81%. For these TCRs, the target antigens are not known. The source was CD4+ T cells sorted from PBMCs after roughly 18-hour stimulation, collected from a patient who received antiretroviral therapy. The receptors were gathered from an adult woman with HIV who was CMV-seropositive. The CDR3 runs from the conserved cysteine through the conserved F or W. The D gene is left open where the match is weak. Size tells how often a clone was seen (once, few, many) or the class of an expanded clone, and some rows leave it out.

TRBV19	NA	NA	TRBJ2-1	TGTGCCAGTGCAAAATACAATGAGCAGTTCTTC	CASAKYNEQFF
TRBV2	few	NA	TRBJ2-1	TGTGCCAGCAGTGATTCTCGTGGGGGATCTTACAATGAGCAGTTCTTC	CASSDSRGGSYNEQFF
TRBV7-9	NA	NA	TRBJ1-1	TGTGCCAGCAGCTTCGGCAGGGTTAGTGAAGCTTTCTTT	CASSFGRVSEAFF
TRBV10-1	NA	NA	TRBJ1-6	TGCGCCAGCAGTGCTGGGGGTATCAATTCACCCCTCCACTTT	CASSAGGINSPLHF
TRBV6-5	few	NA	TRBJ1-3	TGTGCCAGCGGGGGGCAGTCTGGAAACACCATATATTTT	CASGGQSGNTIYF
TRBV6-1	NA	NA	TRBJ2-2	TGTGCCAGCAGTGAAGTTCACATTAAGAACACCGGGGAGCTGTTTTTT	CASSEVHIKNTGELFF
TRBV9	NA	NA	TRBJ2-7	TGTGCCAGCAGCGTAGGAACACAAACCTACGAGCAGTACTTC	CASSVGTQTYEQYF
TRBV12-5	few	NA	TRBJ1-1	TGTGCTAGTGACAAAGCTCTGAACACTGAAGCTTTCTTT	CASDKALNTEAFF
TRBV6-1	NA	NA	TRBJ2-3	TGTGCCAGCAGTGAAAGCCGGTGGACAGATACGCAGTATTTT	CASSESRWTDTQYF
TRBV7-8	few	NA	TRBJ2-7	TGTGCCAGCAGCTTAGTCCAGGGTGACGAGCAGTACTTC	CASSLVQGDEQYF
TRBV5-6	NA	NA	TRBJ2-7	TGTGCCAGCAGCTGGCGGAGGGGGGGCGAGCAGTACTTC	CASSWRRGGEQYF
TRBV18	NA	NA	TRBJ2-3	TGTGCCAGCTCACCATCGGGGCCAGATACGCAGTATTTT	CASSPSGPDTQYF
TRBV3-1/TRBV3-2	NA	NA	TRBJ1-2	TGTGCCAGCAGCTATCCGGGGACTGGCTACACCTTC	CASSYPGTGYTF
TRBV19	once	NA	TRBJ2-3	TGTGCCAGTACCCAGAGGGGGGGCACAGATACGCAGTATTTT	CASTQRGGTDTQYF
TRBV28	NA	NA	TRBJ1-2	TGTGCCAGCAGTCTGGGCCAGGGGATAGAAGGCTACACCTTC	CASSLGQGIEGYTF
TRBV5-1	NA	TRBD2	TRBJ2-3	TGCGCCAGCAGCCGGGAGGATACTAGCACAGATACGCAGTATTTT	CASSREDTSTDTQYF
TRBV18	medium-sized	NA	TRBJ1-1	TGTGCCAGCTCACCGGCACAGAACACTGAAGCTTTCTTT	CASSPAQNTEAFF
TRBV6-1	few	NA	TRBJ2-1	TGTGCCAGCAGTTCAGGGTCAGAGTACAATGAGCAGTTCTTC	CASSSGSEYNEQFF
TRBV7-9	NA	TRBD1	TRBJ1-5	TGTGCCAGCAGCCTAGCGGGACAGGGAAGTCAGCCCCAGCATTTT	CASSLAGQGSQPQHF
TRBV6-4	few	TRBD1	TRBJ2-3	TGTGCCAGCAGTGATATGGTGACAGGGAGCACAGATACGCAGTATTTT	CASSDMVTGSTDTQYF
TRBV19	few	TRBD1	TRBJ1-5	TGTGCCAGTAGTCACGGACAGGGTTTTAATCAGCCCCAGCATTTT	CASSHGQGFNQPQHF
TRBV2	NA	NA	TRBJ2-5	TGTGCCAGCAGTTCGGACACCAAGACCCAGTACTTC	CASSSDTKTQYF
TRBV6-5	NA	TRBD1	TRBJ1-2	TGTGCCAGCAATTTGGGACAGAACTCCAACTATGGCTACACCTTC	CASNLGQNSNYGYTF
TRBV3-1/TRBV3-2	NA	NA	TRBJ2-2	TGTGCCAGCAGCCCAGGGGCCGCACGGGGGACCGGGGAGCTGTTTTTT	CASSPGAARGTGELFF
TRBV6-5	NA	NA	TRBJ1-2	TGTGCCAGCAGCTCTAGACAACGTCATTATGGCTACACCTTC	CASSSRQRHYGYTF
TRBV27	NA	NA	TRBJ2-3	TGTGCCAGCAGTTCTCACAGGGACACGCAGTATTTT	CASSSHRDTQYF
TRBV30	NA	NA	TRBJ1-5	TGTGCCTTTGGTACAGGCAATCAGCCCCAGCATTTT	CAFGTGNQPQHF
TRBV7-2	NA	NA	TRBJ2-7	TGTGCCAGCAGCGAAGGGAGTGTGCAGTACTTC	CASSEGSVQYF
TRBV3-1/TRBV3-2	few	TRBD2	TRBJ2-1	TGTGCCAGCAGCCCCGTTCGGGGGGCCTACAATGAGCAGTTCTTC	CASSPVRGAYNEQFF
TRBV3-1/TRBV3-2	NA	TRBD1	TRBJ2-2	TGTGCCAGCAGCCAGACAGGGTCGAACACCGGGGAGCTGTTTTTT	CASSQTGSNTGELFF
TRBV5-1	few	NA	TRBJ1-3	TGCGCCAGCAGCTTGGCGGGTTCCGGGTCTGGAAACACCATATATTTT	CASSLAGSGSGNTIYF
TRBV5-1	NA	NA	TRBJ2-7	TGCGCCAGCAGCACCGCCTACGAGCAGTACTTC	CASSTAYEQYF
TRBV20-1	NA	NA	TRBJ1-1	TGCAGTGCTAGTTTTGGGGCGTGGAAGACTGAAGCTTTCTTT	CSASFGAWKTEAFF
TRBV5-1	NA	NA	TRBJ1-2	TGCGCCAGCAGCTTGGAGGGCAGGGAAATTGATGGCTACACCTTC	CASSLEGREIDGYTF
TRBV6-1	NA	TRBD2	TRBJ2-1	TGTGCCAGCAGTGAAGCGGTAGCGGGGGTCGATGAGCAGTTCTTC	CASSEAVAGVDEQFF
TRBV5-1	NA	NA	TRBJ1-5	TGCGCCAGCAGCTGGGGGGCAGGGAGCAATCAGCCCCAGCATTTT	CASSWGAGSNQPQHF
TRBV21-1	NA	NA	TRBJ2-4	TGTACTCGGCCGCGCTTAAAAAACATTCAGTACTTC	CTRPRLKNIQYF
TRBV2	NA	NA	TRBJ1-4	TGTGCCACCTCGCTAGATAATGAAAAACTGTTTTTT	CATSLDNEKLFF
TRBV7-9	NA	NA	TRBJ1-1	TGTGCCAGCAGCCAGGACGCGGGGGTGCGCGCTTTCTTT	CASSQDAGVRAFF
TRBV7-2	NA	TRBD2	TRBJ2-1	TGTGCCAGCAGCTTACAAAGCGGGGGTTACAATGAGCAGTTCTTC	CASSLQSGGYNEQFF
TRBV5-1	NA	NA	TRBJ1-6	TGCGCCAGCAGCTTAGGGTGGAATTCACCCCTCCACTTT	CASSLGWNSPLHF
TRBV27	NA	NA	TRBJ2-3	TGTGCCAGCAGTTTCGGCAGGAACACAGATACGCAGTATTTT	CASSFGRNTDTQYF
TRBV5-5	NA	NA	TRBJ2-6	TGTGCCAGCAGCTTGTTAGGGCGTGGGGCCAACGTCCTGACTTTC	CASSLLGRGANVLTF
TRBV9	NA	TRBD1	TRBJ1-1	TGTGCCAGCAGCGTGAGGGGACAGATGAACACTGAAGCTTTCTTT	CASSVRGQMNTEAFF
TRBV12-5	few	NA	TRBJ1-4	TGTGCTAGTGGTTTAGGGGGTAACGATGAAAAACTGTTTTTT	CASGLGGNDEKLFF